The rows below give T cell receptor beta chains drawn from one sample of a study of TIL therapy for anti-PD-1-resistant metastatic lung cancer. This table comes from immunoSEQ multiplex PCR, and its TCRdb copy is limited to in-frame clones, with some not included. The sample includes around 33,000 clones, 70% to 80% of them seen just once. The sequences come from blood, collected at baseline. These receptors all come from a woman aged 30-79 years with non-small cell lung cancer. Each CDR3 is given with its conserved first and last residue. The D gene is left open where the match is weak. Clone size appears in some rows only: once, few, many, or a class for an expanded clone.

d_gene	j_gene	abundance	len	v_gene	CDR3aa	CDR3nt
-	TRBJ2-2	-	16	TRBV11-2	CASSLDSTRDSGELFF	TGTGCCAGCAGCTTAGATAGTACACGGGACTCCGGGGAGCTGTTTTTT
TRBD2	TRBJ2-1	-	15	TRBV19	CASRSGTSSYNEQFF	TGTGCCAGTAGATCCGGGACTAGCTCCTACAATGAGCAGTTCTTC
-	TRBJ2-7	-	13	TRBV5-1	CASSLGQRREQYF	TGCGCCAGCAGCTTGGGGCAGAGGCGCGAGCAGTACTTC
-	TRBJ1-2	few	16	TRBV6-5	CASSYSRAGGNYGYTF	TGTGCCAGCAGTTACTCGAGGGCCGGAGGGAACTATGGCTACACCTTC
-	TRBJ2-3	-	14	TRBV6-1	CASRIQTSTDTQYF	TGTGCCAGCAGAATACAGACTAGCACAGATACGCAGTATTTT
TRBD1	TRBJ1-1	-	16	TRBV27	CASSTPYRGRGTEAFF	TGTGCCAGCAGTACCCCCTACAGGGGGCGAGGCACTGAAGCTTTCTTT
-	TRBJ2-7	few	13	TRBV7-8	CASSPHRSYEQYF	TGTGCCAGCAGCCCGCACCGGTCCTACGAGCAGTACTTC
TRBD1	TRBJ2-1	few	14	TRBV2	CASRWTGSTNEQFF	TGTGCCAGCAGGTGGACAGGGTCTACCAATGAGCAGTTCTTC
-	TRBJ2-7	few	13	TRBV2	CASSRTGNYEQYF	TGTGCCAGCAGTAGGACTGGGAACTACGAGCAGTACTTC
-	TRBJ2-7	-	17	TRBV7-8	CASSLVLGGRGSYEQYF	TGTGCCAGCAGCTTAGTTTTAGGTGGTAGGGGGAGCTACGAGCAGTACTTC
-	TRBJ1-1	-	12	TRBV28	CASSPRSTEAFF	TGTGCCAGCAGTCCACGGAGTACTGAAGCTTTCTTT
-	TRBJ1-2	-	14	TRBV28	CASSPVAGTYGYTF	TGTGCCAGCAGCCCCGTCGCGGGGACATATGGCTACACCTTC
TRBD2	TRBJ2-3	-	16	TRBV5-4	CASSVLGSGSTDTQYF	TGTGCCAGCAGCGTACTAGGTAGCGGGAGCACAGATACGCAGTATTTT
-	TRBJ1-1	-	20	TRBV21-1	CARKHNLDNSGPRGNTEAFF	TGTGCCAGGAAACACAATCTCGATAATTCGGGTCCTAGGGGGAACACTGAAGCTTTCTTT
-	TRBJ2-5	-	14	TRBV5-6	CASSLGSRGETQYF	TGTGCCAGCAGCTTGGGGAGTAGAGGGGAGACCCAGTACTTC
TRBD2	TRBJ2-7	-	19	TRBV7-9	CASSLSLGTSGRADYEQYF	TGTGCCAGCAGCTTAAGTCTCGGGACTAGCGGGAGGGCCGATTACGAGCAGTACTTC